Listed below are T cell receptor beta chains from one sample, sequenced in a study of neurological immune-mediated disorders. A single record per CDR3 protein comes from TCRdb applying MiXCR to the 5' RACE reads. The table has tens of thousands of distinct CDR3 sequences, less than 5% seen once; the top ten hold around 2%. The sequenced sample consisted of PBMCs. The source of these receptors is a man aged 25-45 years with multiple sclerosis. Both conserved end residues are part of each CDR3.

j_call: TRBJ2-1
v_call: TRBV20-1
cdr3_aa: CSAPRGGLDEQFF

j_call: TRBJ2-3
v_call: TRBV5-6
cdr3_aa: CASSLVGTGTDTQYF

j_call: TRBJ2-7
v_call: TRBV11-2
cdr3_aa: CASSLDPAGGEQYF

j_call: TRBJ2-7
v_call: TRBV25-1
cdr3_aa: CASREKNSYEQYF

j_call: TRBJ1-1
v_call: TRBV27
cdr3_aa: CASSFSGKNTEAFF

j_call: TRBJ1-1
v_call: TRBV6-6
cdr3_aa: CASSYDGGWNTEAFF

j_call: TRBJ2-5
v_call: TRBV7-2
cdr3_aa: CASSFQASSETQYF

j_call: TRBJ1-1
v_call: TRBV29-1
cdr3_aa: CSAEPGRREAFF

j_call: TRBJ2-3
v_call: TRBV20-1
cdr3_aa: CSAIAGGSTDTQYF

j_call: TRBJ1-2
v_call: TRBV12-3/TRBV12-4
cdr3_aa: CASRQGQGGYTF

j_call: TRBJ2-7
v_call: TRBV6-6
cdr3_aa: CASSLSGGLYEQYF

j_call: TRBJ2-4
v_call: TRBV27
cdr3_aa: CASSTTRDTKNIQYF

j_call: TRBJ2-5
v_call: TRBV7-9
cdr3_aa: CASSLGGRDSQETQYF

j_call: TRBJ1-1
v_call: TRBV4-3
cdr3_aa: CASSQASPTGEAFF

j_call: TRBJ2-7
v_call: TRBV15
cdr3_aa: CATSRVGYEQYF

j_call: TRBJ1-4
v_call: TRBV12-3/TRBV12-4
cdr3_aa: CASSSPGRGGEKLFF

j_call: TRBJ2-3
v_call: TRBV20-1
cdr3_aa: CSASTGGITSTQYF

j_call: TRBJ2-1
v_call: TRBV20-1
cdr3_aa: CSARYTSGRYNEQFF

j_call: TRBJ1-2
v_call: TRBV20-1
cdr3_aa: CSASLEGWGYTF

j_call: TRBJ2-1
v_call: TRBV10-2
cdr3_aa: CASSWTGHNEQFF

j_call: TRBJ2-1
v_call: TRBV9
cdr3_aa: CASSVEQNNEQFF

j_call: TRBJ2-5
v_call: TRBV7-2
cdr3_aa: CASSLDSKETQYF

j_call: TRBJ1-2
v_call: TRBV3-1
cdr3_aa: CASSQDGGNYGYTF

j_call: TRBJ2-7
v_call: TRBV5-1
cdr3_aa: CASSLIRDRDSYEQYF

j_call: TRBJ2-7
v_call: TRBV6-5
cdr3_aa: CASSYRQGPYEQYF

j_call: TRBJ2-5
v_call: TRBV7-2
cdr3_aa: CASSWYQETQYF

j_call: TRBJ1-5
v_call: TRBV4-1
cdr3_aa: CASSQTGLSNQPQHF

j_call: TRBJ2-7
v_call: TRBV20-1
cdr3_aa: CSARDLLAGIVEEQYF

j_call: TRBJ2-1
v_call: TRBV12-3/TRBV12-4
cdr3_aa: CASSLWPPNQNNEQFF

j_call: TRBJ2-3
v_call: TRBV20-1
cdr3_aa: CSASLDTQYF

j_call: TRBJ1-5
v_call: TRBV7-8
cdr3_aa: CASSLTYDQPQHF

j_call: TRBJ2-3
v_call: TRBV20-1
cdr3_aa: CSARIDGTDTQYF

j_call: TRBJ2-3
v_call: TRBV3-1
cdr3_aa: CASSQERGGGTDTQYF

j_call: TRBJ2-5
v_call: TRBV7-8
cdr3_aa: CASSARQLQETQYF

j_call: TRBJ1-2
v_call: TRBV7-2
cdr3_aa: CASSLEGWGRDYGYTF

j_call: TRBJ1-2
v_call: TRBV12-3/TRBV12-4
cdr3_aa: CASSQKRGIGGYTF

j_call: TRBJ2-1
v_call: TRBV5-1
cdr3_aa: CASSLSDNEQFF

j_call: TRBJ1-6
v_call: TRBV3-1
cdr3_aa: CASTLSSASPLHF